Presented here are 20 T cell receptor beta chains from one specimen sequenced in a study of cytomegalovirus exposure and HLA in healthy donors. Use of 60 Vbeta and 13 Jbeta primers characterized the PCR. The method was immunoSEQ multiplex PCR; TCRdb's version includes in-frame clones alone and lacks a portion of them. The sample contains tens of thousands of clones, 55% to 70% of which appear only once. The specimen was PBMCs. These receptors originate from a woman between 50 and 59 years old in good health and CMV-seropositive.

The rearrangement links TRBV2 to TRBJ2-2; 12 bases fit TRBD1. Trimming removed 4 bases from V and 4 bases from J; junction bases left unmatched: 4. This CDR3 comprises 16 residues. Germline values: CDR1 SNHLY, CDR2 FYNNEI. In DNA form, the CDR3 reads TGTGCCAGCAGTGTGTTGGGACAGGGGGCCACCGGGGAGCTGTTTTTT. This sequence encodes CASSVLGQGATGELFF.

The chain employs TRBV2 and TRBJ1-1, with D maybe TRBD1 (6 bases). This CDR3 is 14 amino acids long. Looked up from germline, CDR1 is SNHLY and CDR2 is FYNNEI. The V end was cut by 3 bases, the J end by 4 bases, with 12 bases between. Written as DNA, the CDR3 is TGTGCCAGCAGTGAGCAGGGGCAGGGCACTGAAGCTTTCTTT. Protein product: CASSEQGQGTEAFF.

The rearrangement links TRBV18 to TRBJ2-1; TRBD2 might be the D (5 bases). Trimming stripped 2 bases from V and 6 bases from J, with 11 bases between. CDR1 is KGHSH, CDR2 LQKENI, per germline. The CDR3 is 14 amino acids. In DNA, the CDR3 is TGTGCCAGCTCACCAATAGCTGGAGGCAATGAGCAGTTCTTC. Amino acid sequence: CASSPIAGGNEQFF.

This chain uses TRBV27 with TRBJ1-6, with D tentatively TRBD1 (6 bases). The CDR3 is 14 amino acids. Trimming pared 5 bases from V and 8 bases from J, leaving 13 bases between. Germline CDR1 is MNHEY and CDR2 is SMNVEV (reference sequence). The CDR3 here is CASSPRQADSPLHF. The CDR3 coding sequence is TGTGCCAGCAGTCCACGACAGGCCGATTCACCCCTCCACTTT.

V usage is TRBV28 and J usage is TRBJ2-6, with unresolved D. Germline V gene sequence: CDR1 MDHEN, CDR2 SYDVKM. Trimming took 6 bases from V and 0 from J, leaving 3 bases between them. This CDR3 region has 13 residues. CDR3 sequence: CASRASGANVLTF. CDR3 nucleotide sequence: TGTGCCAGCAGGGCCTCTGGGGCCAACGTCCTGACTTTC.

CDR3 nucleotide sequence: TGTGCCAGCAGCCCGGGACAGTCCTACAATGAGCAGTTCTTC. Its translation is CASSPGQSYNEQFF. V usage is TRBV27 and J usage is TRBJ2-1; 7 positions match TRBD1. CDR1 is MNHEY and CDR2 is SMNVEV in the germline V gene (reference sequence). J gave up 1 base and V 6 bases, and 3 bases lay outside the gene matches. CDR3 length: 14 residues.

The V gene is TRBV11-2, the J gene TRBJ1-5, with D perhaps matching TRBD1 (5 bases). The germline V and J ends were trimmed by 7 bases and 7 bases, with 11 bases remaining between them. Germline V gives CDR1 SGHAT, CDR2 FQNNGV. The CDR3 runs to 12 residues. Here the CDR3 reads CASTLRGQPQHF. The CDR3 region has the DNA TGTGCCAGCACGCTGCGGGGCCAGCCCCAGCATTTT. The full variable domain, in which reference TRBV11-2 and TRBJ1-5 provide the parts outside the CDR3, is EAGVAQSPRYKIIEKRQSVAFWCNPISGHATLYWYQQILGQGPKLLIQFQNNGVVDDSQLPKDRFSAERLKGVDSTLKIQPAKLEDSAVYLCASTLRGQPQHFGDGTRLSIL.

The CDR3 sequence: CASSEVTAGGNTIYF. In nucleotides, the CDR3 is TGTGCCAGCAGTGAAGTAACCGCTGGCGGAAACACCATATATTTT. The chain joins TRBV2 to TRBJ1-3, with D hard to call. This CDR3 is 15 amino acids long. CDR1 and CDR2 from the germline V gene are SNHLY and FYNNEI. V gave up 1 base and J gave up 4 bases, with 11 bases separating them.

This clone has more than one count but fewer than ten. This chain joins TRBV7-3 and TRBJ2-2; TRBD2 might be the D (5 bases). The CDR3 runs 14 residues. Germline V gene data show CDR1 as SGHTA and CDR2 as FQGTGA. Trimming removed 1 base at V and 7 bases at J, with 10 bases between. The CDR3 sequence is CASSLNGEIGELFF. Here the CDR3 DNA reads TGTGCCAGCAGCTTAAACGGGGAAATCGGGGAGCTGTTTTTT.

For this clone: One end of the junction fails to match germline, which may point to a read error. The rearrangement joins TRBV7-9 to TRBJ1-2, with 7 bases fitting TRBD1. The CDR3 contains 14 residues. Per the germline V gene, CDR1 is SEHNR and CDR2 is FQNEAQ (reference sequence). CDR3 sequence reads: CSSSSTTGNYGYTF. The CDR3 DNA is TGTTCCAGCAGCTCTACGACAGGGAACTATGGCTACACCTTC.

To note about this clone: Its ends do not fully match the called genes, so a read error is possible. The J gene is TRBJ1-3, the V gene TRBV7-9, with D possibly matching TRBD1 (6 bases). The CDR3 sequence is 16 residues long. Germline V gives CDR1 SEHNR, CDR2 FQNEAQ (reference sequence). CDR3 DNA sequence: TGTGCCAGCAGCACCCGAACAGGGAGCTCTGGAAACACCGTATATTTT. Amino acids: CASSTRTGSSGNTVYF.

This clone was picked up one time. The genes are TRBV4-3 and TRBJ1-2; D remains ambiguous. Germline V lookup: CDR1 LGHNA, CDR2 YSLEER. The germline V and J ends were trimmed by 0 bases and 5 bases, with 16 bases remaining between them. CDR3 size: 16 residues. CDR3 residues: CASSQDGQAPLYGYTF. CDR3 coding DNA: TGCGCCAGCAGCCAAGATGGGCAGGCGCCCCTATATGGCTACACCTTC.

The rearrangement uses TRBV27 and TRBJ2-1, with 7 bases lining up with TRBD2. Germline trimming cut 7 bases from V and 0 bases from J; bases unmatched to any gene: 9. This CDR3 comprises 16 residues. The germline CDR1 and CDR2 sequences are MNHEY and SMNVEV (reference sequence). CDR3: CASTTLAGGSYNEQFF. The CDR3 DNA reads as TGTGCCAGCACCACGTTAGCGGGCGGCTCCTACAATGAGCAGTTCTTC.

The chain combines TRBV28 with TRBJ1-6; D is unresolved. V was pared by 5 bases and J by 11 bases, with 22 bases between. The CDR3 extends over 16 amino acids. CDR1 and CDR2 from the germline V gene are MDHEN and SYDVKM. CDR3 nucleotide sequence: TGTGCCAGCAGTCCTGTGACCGTATCCTACAGCACACCCCTCCACTTT. Its translation is CASSPVTVSYSTPLHF.

V and J are TRBV10-3 and TRBJ2-1, with 7 bases lining up with TRBD1. The CDR3 has 14 residues. With 8 bases clipped from V and 4 bases from J, the junction kept 8 bases outside the gene matches. Germline loops: CDR1 ENHRY, CDR2 SYGVKD. CDR3 DNA sequence: TGTGCCATCCGCGAGGGGGCAGGGTACAATGAGCAGTTCTTC. Translation gives CAIREGAGYNEQFF.

This clone was recorded once. This rearrangement joins TRBV2 to TRBJ2-7; 9 bases align to TRBD1. Germline V lookup: CDR1 SNHLY, CDR2 FYNNEI. V dropped 6 bases and J dropped 2; count of bases not matched to a gene: 8. The CDR3 contains 15 residues. This CDR3 reads CASRAGTGQTYEQYF. The DNA for the CDR3 is TGTGCCAGCAGGGCGGGGACAGGGCAAACCTACGAGCAGTACTTC.

This chain connects TRBV2 to TRBJ2-7, with a tentative D call TRBD2 (5 bases). This CDR3 is built from 13 residues. Germline V gene lookup returns CDR1 SNHLY and CDR2 FYNNEI. Trimming stripped 10 bases from V and 1 base from J, with 14 bases between. Written as DNA, the CDR3 is TGTGCCATCCTAGCAGCCGGTTCCTACGAGCAGTACTTC. Translating gives CAILAAGSYEQYF.

This clone was detected only a few times. The rearrangement joins TRBV28 to TRBJ1-6; tentative D call: TRBD1 (5 bases). CDR3 size: 17 residues. V lost 4 bases and J lost 0, with 13 bases in between. Germline V gene sequence: CDR1 MDHEN, CDR2 SYDVKM. Here the CDR3 reads CASSSPTEISYNSPLHF. The CDR3 bases are TGTGCCAGCAGTTCCCCGACAGAAATCTCCTATAATTCACCCCTCCACTTT.

The gene calls are TRBV7-3 and TRBJ2-1; D uncertain. The CDR3 totals 15 residues. Trimming took 2 bases from V and 0 from J, leaving 8 bases between them. Per the germline V gene, CDR1 is SGHTA and CDR2 is FQGTGA. In nucleotides, the CDR3 is TGTGCCAGCAGCTTACTTCCTAGCTCCTACAATGAGCAGTTCTTC. Encoded protein: CASSLLPSSYNEQFF.

V and J are TRBV7-6 and TRBJ2-3; D not resolved. The CDR3 runs 14 residues. The V and J ends lost 1 base and 2 bases respectively, with 7 bases between them. CDR1 is SGHVS, CDR2 FNYEAQ, per germline. The chain's CDR3 is CASSLVAITDTQYF. CDR3 DNA sequence: TGTGCCAGCAGCTTAGTGGCCATCACAGATACGCAGTATTTT.